This T cell receptor (beta chain) was documented in a study of blood T cell repertoires in COVID-19. Background on the study: Specimens from acute and convalescent COVID-19 originated in the United States, Italy and Spain. The analysed material was cDNA or gDNA that came from T cells, B-cell-depleted T cells, or PBMCs.

Germline CDR1 reads MNHEY; CDR2 reads SVGAGI. This CDR3 has 14 residues. The V end lost 2 bases, the J end lost 9 bases, and 14 bases lay between the germline ends. How the authors handled the data: Quantification of nucleated cells was approximated via reference gene primer amplification. Profiled with immunoSEQ multiplex PCR; TCRdb holds only in-frame clones, not every one. V and J calls and clone size are copied from that table; D and trimming were computed from the DNA. The sample has some 70,000 clones; over 65% are singletons. The sequence derives from a woman in her 70s with acute or convalescent COVID-19. The J gene is TRBJ2-1, the V gene TRBV6-5; no reliable D call. Sample: peripheral blood. Written as DNA, the CDR3 is TGTGCCAGCAGTTACCCGTATCGGTCTAGTGAGCAGTTCTTC. Translating gives CASSYPYRSSEQFF.